This entry lists 25 T cell receptor beta chains sequenced from one sample in a study of T cell responses to AZD1222 COVID-19 vaccine. Generated by immunoSEQ multiplex PCR, the TCRdb table keeps only in-frame clones and is missing some. Among roughly 100,000 clones listed, 88% were seen once. Here the sequenced sample was peripheral blood, taken 28 days after the second AZD1222 dose. Source of these receptors: an adult who received the AZD1222 COVID-19 vaccine.

V gene TRBV9 combines with J gene TRBJ2-1; 11 nucleotides agree with TRBD2. This CDR3 has 18 amino acids. Per germline, CDR1 SGDLS and CDR2 YYNGEE. V lost 0 bases, J lost 3 bases, and 8 bases stayed unmatched. In DNA, the CDR3 is TGTGCCAGCAGCGTAGGCGTAGCGGGAGGGCCTTACTACAATGAGCAGTTCTTC. It is translated as CASSVGVAGGPYYNEQFF.

The V gene is TRBV4-2, the J gene TRBJ2-7, with 13 positions matching TRBD2. Unmatched junction bases numbered 12, after V lost 4 bases and J lost 0 bases. CDR3 length: 19 residues. CDR1 and CDR2 (germline): LGHNA, YNFKEQ. CDR3 nucleotides: TGTGCCAGCAGCCTCCTACTAGCGGGAGGGCGGGATAGCTCCTACGAGCAGTACTTC. It codes for CASSLLLAGGRDSSYEQYF.

The chain links TRBV7-2 to TRBJ1-5; D is unresolved. CDR1 and CDR2 from the germline V gene are SGHTA and FQGNSA. Trimming pared 5 bases from V and 1 base from J, leaving 6 bases between. CDR3 length equals 13 residues. The CDR3 sequence: CASSPTSNQPQHF. The CDR3 DNA is TGTGCCAGCAGCCCGACGAGCAATCAGCCCCAGCATTTT.

This clone was counted once. This chain links TRBV11-1 with TRBJ1-1; no clear D gene. V lost 4 bases, J lost 6 bases, and 15 bases lay in between. CDR3 length equals 14 residues. CDR1 and CDR2 (germline): SGHAT, FQDESV (reference sequence). The CDR3 sequence is CASSYGLMGSEAFF. CDR3 DNA: TGTGCCAGCAGCTACGGTTTGATGGGGTCTGAAGCTTTCTTT.

The chain has TRBV4-1 and TRBJ1-5, with unresolved D. Trimming pared 0 bases from V and 3 bases from J, leaving 9 bases between. Germline CDR1 MGHRA, CDR2 YSYEKL. This CDR3 has 15 residues. The CDR3 region is CASSQDMSANQPQHF. The CDR3, as DNA: TGCGCCAGCAGCCAAGATATGTCAGCCAATCAGCCCCAGCATTTT.

This clone was counted between two and nine times. This chain joins TRBV7-2 and TRBJ2-1; perhaps TRBD1 as D (6 bases). This CDR3 has 18 amino acids. Trimming stripped 1 base from V and 5 bases from J, with 21 bases between. Germline assignment: CDR1 SGHTA and CDR2 FQGNSA. The CDR3 reads CASSLVLSGASGDNEQFF. CDR3 sequence (DNA): TGTGCCAGCAGCTTAGTCTTAAGTGGGGCCTCAGGGGACAATGAGCAGTTCTTC. Variable domain in full (rest from reference TRBV7-2 and TRBJ2-1): GAGVSQSPSNKVTEKGKDVELRCDPISGHTALYWYRQSLGQGLEFLIYFQGNSAPDKSGLPSDRFSAERTGGSVSTLTIQRTQQEDSAVYLCASSLVLSGASGDNEQFFGPGTRLTVL.

CDR3 loop: CASSRPGATNEKLFF. For the CDR3, the DNA is TGTGCCAGCAGCCGCCCGGGCGCTACTAATGAAAAACTGTTTTTT. This rearrangement joins TRBV3-1 (or the pseudogene TRBV3-2) to TRBJ1-4; D uncertain. Germline lookup yields CDR1 LGHDT and CDR2 YNNKEL (reference sequence). The CDR3 sequence is 15 residues long. The ends were cut back, 4 bases at V and 2 bases at J, with 11 bases in the middle.

J is TRBJ1-5 and V is TRBV27, with 8 bases matching TRBD1. Unmatched junction bases numbered 4, after V lost 2 bases and J lost 7 bases. The CDR3 spans 14 residues. Germline CDR1 reads MNHEY; CDR2 reads SMNVEV (reference sequence). The CDR3 loop reads CASSLAGGQQPQHF. CDR3 nucleotides: TGTGCCAGCAGTTTAGCAGGGGGCCAACAGCCCCAGCATTTT.

The rearrangement joins TRBV7-2 to TRBJ1-1, with D perhaps TRBD1 (6 bases). Trimming stripped 0 bases from V and 7 bases from J, with 12 bases between. Germline-derived CDR1 and CDR2 are SGHTA and FQGNSA. The length of the CDR3 is 14 residues. The CDR3 DNA reads TGTGCCAGCAGCTTAGCGGGGGCGGTTTATGAAGCTTTCTTT. This translates into CASSLAGAVYEAFF. Combining the CDR3 with reference TRBV7-2 and TRBJ1-1 gives the whole variable domain GAGVSQSPSNKVTEKGKDVELRCDPISGHTALYWYRQSLGQGLEFLIYFQGNSAPDKSGLPSDRFSAERTGGSVSTLTIQRTQQEDSAVYLCASSLAGAVYEAFFGQGTRLTVV.

The V gene is TRBV3-1 (or the pseudogene TRBV3-2), the J gene TRBJ1-6; no reliable D call. The CDR3 loop spans 15 amino acids. CDR1 is LGHDT and CDR2 is YNNKEL in the germline V gene (reference sequence). V was clipped by 3 bases and J by 9 bases, with 15 bases between them. The CDR3 DNA reads TGTGCCAGCAGCCACACGGGCGGGTGGAGTTCACCCCTCCACTTT. This encodes CASSHTGGWSSPLHF.

The J gene is TRBJ1-2, the V gene TRBV19; tentatively, D is TRBD1 (6 bases). Germline V CDR1 and CDR2: LNHDA, SQIVND (reference sequence). V was cut by 5 bases and J by 8 bases, with 12 bases left in between. The CDR3 is 12 residues long. The DNA for the CDR3 is TGTGCCAGTAGTCGTGGACAGTTGGGCTACACCTTC. Its translation: CASSRGQLGYTF.

The rearrangement joins TRBV21-1 to TRBJ2-2. TRBV21-1 is noted as a pseudogene. This CDR3 has 15 amino acids. The CDR3 here is CATIRKDQDTGELFF. CDR3 coding DNA: TGTGCCACCATTAGAAAGGACCAAGACACCGGGGAGCTGTTTTTT.

The gene calls are TRBV19 and TRBJ2-1, with 10 bases identical to TRBD1. CDR3 length equals 14 residues. Germline CDR1 LNHDA, CDR2 SQIVND (reference sequence). Unmatched junction bases numbered 7, after V lost 6 bases and J lost 8 bases. The CDR3 loop is CASRTGTGVDEQFF. DNA for the CDR3: TGTGCCAGTAGAACCGGGACAGGGGTGGATGAGCAGTTCTTC.

The table lists this clone with a count of one. V is TRBV28 and J is TRBJ1-4, with D possibly being TRBD1 (6 bases). Deletions cut 2 bases from V and 0 bases from J, with 16 bases between. The germline V gene encodes CDR1 MDHEN and CDR2 SYDVKM. The CDR3 extends over 18 amino acids. CDR3 region: CASSLPTGQPTTNEKLFF. In nucleotides, the CDR3 is TGTGCCAGCAGTTTACCCACAGGACAGCCAACAACTAATGAAAAACTGTTTTTT. Looking up the rest from reference TRBV28 and TRBJ1-4 gives the full variable domain: DVKVTQSSRYLVKRTGEKVFLECVQDMDHENMFWYRQDPGLGLRLIYFSYDVKMKEKGDIPEGYSVSREKKERFSLILESASTNQTSMYLCASSLPTGQPTTNEKLFFGSGTQLSVL.

The V gene is TRBV9, the J gene TRBJ1-1; D gene uncertain. V was cut by 0 bases and J by 2 bases, with 5 bases left in between. Germline lookup yields CDR1 SGDLS and CDR2 YYNGEE. CDR3 length: 13 amino acids. CDR3 loop: CASSVDDNTEAFF. As DNA, the CDR3 is TGTGCCAGCAGCGTAGATGACAACACTGAAGCTTTCTTT.

This clone came up a few times. The gene calls are TRBV6-5 and TRBJ1-2; 7 bases align to TRBD1. The germline CDR1 and CDR2 sequences are MNHEY and SVGAGI. The length of the CDR3 is 14 residues. V lost 7 bases, J lost 8 bases, and 13 bases stayed unmatched. CDR3 DNA sequence: TGTGCCAGCACCCAACAGGGGAAGTTAGGCGGCTACACCTTC. The encoded protein is CASTQQGKLGGYTF.

The chain joins TRBV7-6 to TRBJ1-4; tentative D call: TRBD1 (5 bases). CDR1 is SGHVS and CDR2 is FNYEAQ in the germline V gene. Trimming removed 5 bases from V and 5 bases from J, with 18 bases in between. CDR3 length: 16 amino acids. Here the CDR3 DNA reads TGTGCCAGCAGCCAAACCTGGGGGGGGTTCAATGAAAAACTGTTTTTT. The encoded protein is CASSQTWGGFNEKLFF.

V is TRBV5-1 and J is TRBJ2-1; 8 bases agree with TRBD2. CDR3 length: 16 amino acids. Germline values: CDR1 SGHRS, CDR2 YFSETQ. The V gene end was trimmed by 4 bases and the J gene end by 7 bases; junction bases not matched to a gene: 13. CDR3 nucleotide sequence: TGCGCCAGCAGCCCGAGTGGAGCGGGAGCTTTAAATGAGCAGTTCTTC. The encoded protein is CASSPSGAGALNEQFF.

The V and J genes are TRBV3-1 (or the pseudogene TRBV3-2) and TRBJ2-1; 7 bases are shared with TRBD1. Germline assignment: CDR1 LGHDT and CDR2 YNNKEL (reference sequence). The V segment lost 1 base and the J segment 8 bases; nucleotides outside the gene matches: 2. This CDR3 has 13 amino acids. CDR3 DNA sequence: TGTGCCAGCAGCCAAGCCAGGGGGTATGAGCAGTTCTTC. Its translation: CASSQARGYEQFF.

This sequence joins TRBV7-9 and TRBJ1-2, with TRBD1 identical over 9 bases. CDR3 length equals 14 residues. The germline CDR1 and CDR2 sequences are SEHNR and FQNEAQ (reference sequence). V lost 3 bases, J lost 2 bases, and 1 base stayed unmatched. The CDR3 DNA is TGTGCCAGCAGCTTCGGACAGGGGAACTATGGCTACACCTTC. Amino acid sequence: CASSFGQGNYGYTF.

CDR3 DNA sequence: TGCAGCGTTCTGTCTAGCGGGAACCAAGAGACCCAGTACTTC. Encoded protein: CSVLSSGNQETQYF. The rearrangement links TRBV29-1 to TRBJ2-5, with 9 bases fitting TRBD2. The V gene's germline CDR1 is SQVTM and CDR2 ANQGSEA. V was clipped by 5 bases and J by 0 bases; unmatched bases: 4. CDR3 length: 14 amino acids.

This rearrangement joins TRBV3-1 (or the pseudogene TRBV3-2) to TRBJ2-1; D may be TRBD1 (5 bases). This CDR3 spans 14 amino acids. Germline loops: CDR1 LGHDT, CDR2 YNNKEL (reference sequence). Deletions cut 2 bases from V and 6 bases from J, with 11 bases between. The CDR3 nucleotides are TGTGCCAGCAGCCAATCAGGTAGGGGCAATGAGCAGTTCTTC. It is translated as CASSQSGRGNEQFF.

This clone was recorded a few times. The chain employs TRBV6-5 and TRBJ1-2, with no clear D. Germline V gene sequence: CDR1 MNHEY, CDR2 SVGAGI. The length of the CDR3 is 12 residues. With 11 bases removed from V and 8 bases from J, the gap between germline ends came to 18 bases. The CDR3 nucleotides read TGTGCCGGCGCCACCCCAAACGCCGGCTACACCTTC. This encodes CAGATPNAGYTF.

The rearrangement joins TRBV29-1 to TRBJ2-3; 16 bases are a match to TRBD2. CDR3 length: 19 amino acids. Germline lookup yields CDR1 SQVTM and CDR2 ANQGSEA. The ends lost 3 bases at V and 0 bases at J; junction bases unmatched: 9. The CDR3 loop is CSVEVGLAGGPRSTDTQYF. The DNA of the CDR3 is TGCAGCGTTGAGGTGGGACTAGCGGGAGGGCCGCGGAGCACAGATACGCAGTATTTT.

CDR3 DNA: TGTGCCAGCAGTTACGGGGGGCCGTCGAACACTGAAGCTTTCTTT. Translation: CASSYGGPSNTEAFF. The rearrangement links TRBV28 to TRBJ1-1, with a tentative D call TRBD1 (6 bases). From germline, CDR1 is MDHEN and CDR2 SYDVKM. This CDR3 has 15 amino acids. Between the trimmed V and J ends, which lost 4 bases and 1 base, there was a span of 13 bases.